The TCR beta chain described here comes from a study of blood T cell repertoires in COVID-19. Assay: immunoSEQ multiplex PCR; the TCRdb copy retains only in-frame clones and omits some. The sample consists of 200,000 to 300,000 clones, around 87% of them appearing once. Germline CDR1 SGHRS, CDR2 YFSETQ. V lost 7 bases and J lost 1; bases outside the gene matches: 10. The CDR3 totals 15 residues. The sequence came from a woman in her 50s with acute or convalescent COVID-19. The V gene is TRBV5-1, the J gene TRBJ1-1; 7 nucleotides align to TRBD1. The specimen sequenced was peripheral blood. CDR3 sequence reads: CASFSGGGPNTEAFF. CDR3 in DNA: TGCGCCAGCTTCTCTGGAGGGGGCCCGAACACTGAAGCTTTCTTT.